The source of this TCR beta chain is a study of radiotherapy plus CTLA-4 blockade in lung cancer. Study results and caveats: Early clone dynamics of blood T cells, plus interferon-beta, reportedly predicted response best.

This CDR3 spans 17 amino acids. Trimming cost V 3 bases and J 3 bases; bases outside gene matches: 9. Looked up from germline, CDR1 is SGHRS and CDR2 is YFSETQ. Sequenced by immunoSEQ multiplex PCR; TCRdb stores in-frame clones only, minus some. The table shows 20,000 to 30,000 clones, with roughly three quarters occurring only once. Points on this clone: Antigen unknown.

The TCR comes from a human donor with non-small cell lung cancer that progressed on radiotherapy plus ipilimumab. Sequencing used peripheral blood, obtained from a patient treated with radiotherapy plus ipilimumab. This chain links TRBV5-1 with TRBJ2-1, with TRBD1 identical over 10 bases. CDR3 nucleotide sequence: TGCGCCAGCAGCTCTCGACAGGGGGCCAGGCTCTACAATGAGCAGTTCTTC. It specifies CASSSRQGARLYNEQFF.